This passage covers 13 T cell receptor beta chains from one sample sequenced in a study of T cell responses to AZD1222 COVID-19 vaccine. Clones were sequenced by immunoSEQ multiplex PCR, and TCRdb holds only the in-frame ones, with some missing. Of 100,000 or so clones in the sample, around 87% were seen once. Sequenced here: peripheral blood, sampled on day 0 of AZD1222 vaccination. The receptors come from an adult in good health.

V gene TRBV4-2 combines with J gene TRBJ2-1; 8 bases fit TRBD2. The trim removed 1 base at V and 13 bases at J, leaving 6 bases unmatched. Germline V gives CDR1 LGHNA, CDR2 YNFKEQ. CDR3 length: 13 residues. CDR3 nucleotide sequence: TGTGCCAGCAGCCAAGCTGCAACTAGCGGCCAGTTCTTC. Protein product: CASSQAATSGQFF.

Written as DNA, the CDR3 is TGTGCCAGCAGTGAAGCTAGGGTGGGTGGCTACACCTTC. This gives the protein CASSEARVGGYTF. V and J are TRBV6-1 and TRBJ1-2; D gene ambiguous. The V and J ends lost 0 bases and 7 bases respectively, with 9 bases between them. CDR1 and CDR2 from the germline V gene are MNHNS and SASEGT. This CDR3 is built from 13 residues.

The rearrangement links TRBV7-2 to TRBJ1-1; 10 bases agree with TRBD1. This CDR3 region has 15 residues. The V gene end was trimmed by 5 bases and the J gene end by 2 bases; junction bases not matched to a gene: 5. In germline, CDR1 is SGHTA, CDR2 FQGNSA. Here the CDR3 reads CASSTPTGGNTEAFF. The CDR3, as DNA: TGTGCCAGCAGCACGCCGACAGGGGGCAACACTGAAGCTTTCTTT.

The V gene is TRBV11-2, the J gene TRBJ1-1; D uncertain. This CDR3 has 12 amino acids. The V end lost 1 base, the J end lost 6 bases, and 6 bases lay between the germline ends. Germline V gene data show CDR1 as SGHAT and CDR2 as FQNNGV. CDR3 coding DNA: TGTGCCAGCAGCTTAGTAGGCCCTGAAGCTTTCTTT. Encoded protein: CASSLVGPEAFF. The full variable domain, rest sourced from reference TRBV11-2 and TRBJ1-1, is EAGVAQSPRYKIIEKRQSVAFWCNPISGHATLYWYQQILGQGPKLLIQFQNNGVVDDSQLPKDRFSAERLKGVDSTLKIQPAKLEDSAVYLCASSLVGPEAFFGQGTRLTVV.

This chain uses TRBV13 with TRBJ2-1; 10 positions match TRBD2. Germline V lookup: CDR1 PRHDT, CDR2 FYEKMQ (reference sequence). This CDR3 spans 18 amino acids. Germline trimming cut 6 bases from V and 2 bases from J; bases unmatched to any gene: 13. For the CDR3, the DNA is TGTGCCAGCAGTACTATAGCGGGGGGATTAGGAACCTACAATGAGCAGTTCTTC. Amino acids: CASSTIAGGLGTYNEQFF.

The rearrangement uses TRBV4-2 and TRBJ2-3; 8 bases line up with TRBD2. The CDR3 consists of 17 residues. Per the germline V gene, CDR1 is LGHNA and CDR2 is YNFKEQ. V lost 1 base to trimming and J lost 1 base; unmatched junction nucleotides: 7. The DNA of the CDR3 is TGTGCCAGCAGCCAAGTGACGTTAGCGGGACGCACAGATACGCAGTATTTT. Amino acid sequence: CASSQVTLAGRTDTQYF.

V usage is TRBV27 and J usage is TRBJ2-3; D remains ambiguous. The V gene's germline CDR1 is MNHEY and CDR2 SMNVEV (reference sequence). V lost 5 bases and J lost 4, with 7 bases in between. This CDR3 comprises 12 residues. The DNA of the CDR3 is TGTGCCAGCAGTAGAACCGCAGATACGCAGTATTTT. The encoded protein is CASSRTADTQYF.

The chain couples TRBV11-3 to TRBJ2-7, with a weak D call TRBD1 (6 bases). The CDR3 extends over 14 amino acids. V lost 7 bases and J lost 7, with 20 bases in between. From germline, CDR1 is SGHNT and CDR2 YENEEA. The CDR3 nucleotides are TGTGCCAGCACCCGATCCGTACAGGGTGGGGAGCAGTACTTC. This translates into CASTRSVQGGEQYF. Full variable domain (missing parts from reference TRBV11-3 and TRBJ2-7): EAGVVQSPRYKIIEKKQPVAFWCNPISGHNTLYWYLQNLGQGPELLIRYENEEAVDDSQLPKDRFSAERLKGVDSTLKIQPAELGDSAVYLCASTRSVQGGEQYFGPGTRLTVT.

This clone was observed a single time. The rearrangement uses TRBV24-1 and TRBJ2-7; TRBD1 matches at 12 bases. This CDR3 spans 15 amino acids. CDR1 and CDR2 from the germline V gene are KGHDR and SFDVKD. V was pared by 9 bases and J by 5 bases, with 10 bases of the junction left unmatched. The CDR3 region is CATLWVGTGGHEQYF. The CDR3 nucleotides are TGTGCCACCCTGTGGGTAGGGACAGGGGGCCACGAGCAGTACTTC.

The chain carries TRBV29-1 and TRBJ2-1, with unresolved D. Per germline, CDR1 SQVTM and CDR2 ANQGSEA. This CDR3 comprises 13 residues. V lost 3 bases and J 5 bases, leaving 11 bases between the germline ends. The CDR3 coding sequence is TGCAGCGTTGACAGTCTAGGGAACAATGAGCAGTTCTTC. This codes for CSVDSLGNNEQFF.

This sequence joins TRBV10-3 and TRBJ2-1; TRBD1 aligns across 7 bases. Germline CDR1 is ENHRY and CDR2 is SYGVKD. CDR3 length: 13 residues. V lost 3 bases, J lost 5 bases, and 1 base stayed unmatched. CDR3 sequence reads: CAISDGTDNEQFF. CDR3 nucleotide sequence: TGTGCCATCAGTGACGGGACAGACAATGAGCAGTTCTTC.

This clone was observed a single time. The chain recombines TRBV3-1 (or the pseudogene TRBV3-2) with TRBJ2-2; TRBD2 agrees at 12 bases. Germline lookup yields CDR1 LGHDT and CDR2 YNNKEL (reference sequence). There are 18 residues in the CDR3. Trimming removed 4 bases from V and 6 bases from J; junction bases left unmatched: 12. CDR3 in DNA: TGTGCCAGCAGCCCTGCCCTTCCGACTAGCGGGAGATCCGGGGAGCTGTTTTTT. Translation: CASSPALPTSGRSGELFF.

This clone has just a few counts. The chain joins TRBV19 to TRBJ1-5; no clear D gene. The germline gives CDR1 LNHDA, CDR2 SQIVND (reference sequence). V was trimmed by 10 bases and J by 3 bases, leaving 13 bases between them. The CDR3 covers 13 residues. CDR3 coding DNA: TGTGCCACCCGTAGTGGGCTCAATCAGCCCCAGCATTTT. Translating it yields CATRSGLNQPQHF. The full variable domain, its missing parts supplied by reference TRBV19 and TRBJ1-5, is DGGITQSPKYLFRKEGQNVTLSCEQNLNHDAMYWYRQDPGQGLRLIYYSQIVNDFQKGDIAEGYSVSREKKESFPLTVTSAQKNPTAFYLCATRSGLNQPQHFGDGTRLSIL.